This TCR beta chain emerged from a study of CD8+CD57+ T cells in acquired aplastic anemia. Across the whole study: The mean DNA yield obtained from sorted CD4+ and CD8+ cells came to 3.2 ug. Study-wide findings and caveats: Roughly 31 CD8+ CDR3 sequences were shared between patients and controls.

Sequencing was done on patients that had shown CD8+CD57+ cell expansion by flow cytometry. Patients, without exception, had severe acquired aplastic anemia. All patients were therapy-naive when blood was sampled. A remark on this clonotype: What it binds is unknown.

Genomic DNA constituted the template upon which TCR beta VDJ and CDR3 profiling was performed. TCRdb re-called the reads through MiXCR, storing one row per CDR3 protein. The table has 150,000 to 200,000 distinct CDR3 sequences, around half seen once. Sequencing used sorted CD4+, CD8+, or CD8+CD57+ T cells (not recorded which) from PBMCs. The sequence came from a human donor with aplastic anemia.

This chain's CDR3 is CSARGGQGGNSPLHF. The CDR3 DNA sequence: TGCAGTGCTAGAGGCGGCCAGGGTGGTAATTCACCCCTCCACTTT. The chain has TRBV20-1 and TRBJ1-6, with a possible D match to TRBD1 (5 bases). Deletions cut 1 base from V and 6 bases from J, with 13 bases between. The length of the CDR3 is 15 residues. Germline CDR1 and CDR2: DFQATT and SNEGSKA (reference sequence).